What follows is one TCR beta chain and its context. This specimen comes from a study of blood T cell repertoires in COVID-19. Study overall: The study drew acute and convalescent COVID-19 samples from the United States, Italy and Spain. Sources were T cells, B-cell-depleted T cells, or PBMCs; the material itself was cDNA or gDNA.

Germline V gene lookup returns CDR1 SGHDN and CDR2 FVKESK. This CDR3 is built from 15 residues. The J segment lost 5 bases and the V segment lost 1 base, leaving 4 bases of the junction unmatched. Per the study methods: Estimated nucleated cell counts came from reference gene primer amplification. The repertoire was sequenced with immunoSEQ multiplex PCR; TCRdb's copy has only in-frame clones and lacks some. That table supplies the V and J calls and clone size; D and trimming were determined from the DNA. Among about 280,000 clones listed, about nine tenths were seen once. The TCR comes from a young woman with active or convalescent COVID-19. The chain carries TRBV14 and TRBJ2-5; TRBD2 aligns across 10 bases. Sequenced input: peripheral blood. CDR3 region: CASSQGASGGETQYF. CDR3 sequence (DNA): TGTGCCAGCAGCCAAGGGGCTAGCGGGGGCGAGACCCAGTACTTC.